The clone carrying this T cell receptor beta chain has more than one count but fewer than ten. This sample stems from a study of blood T cells in healthy people across ages. A second PCR, run for about 7 to 12 cycles, used a sample-barcoded 5' primer plus a J-beta primer mix. Using its own MiXCR run on the 5' RACE reads, TCRdb lists one record per CDR3 protein. The data hold around 800,000 distinct CDR3 sequences, with roughly 24% observed a single time. CDR1 is MNHEY, CDR2 SVGAGI, per germline. The CDR3 sequence is 12 residues long. The trim removed 6 bases at V and 9 bases at J, leaving 6 bases unmatched. The same sample was also studied in work on T cells of mothers and their children. According to that study: RNA that had been extracted went wholly into cDNA synthesis, at around 1.4 ug per 15 ul.

The sequenced sample was blood. This TCR was recovered from a boy aged 5-17 years in good health. V gene TRBV6-5 combines with J gene TRBJ1-2, with 8 bases aligning to TRBD1. The CDR3 DNA reads TGTGCCAGCAGCCCCGGACAGGGCCGCTACACCTTC. It codes for CASSPGQGRYTF.